This T cell receptor (beta chain) was captured in a study of OX40 agonist ivuxolimab in advanced cancers. Study background: Hepatocellular carcinoma, melanoma, renal cell or head and neck cancer affected the dose-escalation patients. A history of anti-PD-1, anti-PD-L1 or anti-CTLA-4 therapy was acceptable, and over 35% had some.

The CDR3 is 13 amino acids. CDR1 SNHLY and CDR2 FYNNEI come from the germline V gene. V was clipped by 2 bases and J by 4 bases, with 6 bases between them. Profiling relied on immunoSEQ multiplex PCR, and the TCRdb table lists in-frame clones only, not all of them. The repertoire includes around 58,000 clones, around 89% of them detected once, and approximately 1.5% sits in the top ten. Study-level findings and limits: No antigen was identified for the clonally expanded peripheral T cells. Doses of 0.1 to 3.0 mg/kg were accompanied by clonal expansion of CD4+ and CD8+ blood T cells by week 6.

With regard to this clone: Antigen: not known.

The sequenced sample was CD4+ or CD8+ T cells sorted from blood, obtained in a trial of the OX40 agonist ivuxolimab. This sequence joins TRBV2 and TRBJ1-5; no reliable D call. This TCR came from an adult with an advanced solid tumor such as melanoma, head and neck, liver or kidney cancer. CDR3 in amino acids: CASSESVNQPQHF. The CDR3 DNA reads as TGTGCCAGCAGTGAATCGGTAAATCAGCCCCAGCATTTT.